These T cell receptor beta chains were read from a single sample in a study of CD8 T cells in ankylosing spondylitis. TCRdb used MiXCR to reprocess the 5' RACE reads, holding one entry per CDR3 protein. This sample has tens of thousands of distinct CDR3 sequences; 5.3% occur once, and the top ten carry 2.2%. Sequencing input: blood, either unsorted or a sorted T cell fraction (not recorded which). All receptors come from a male donor with ankylosing spondylitis or in good health (not recorded which). Both conserved end residues are part of each CDR3. A D gene is named only where the DNA matches it firmly. Not all rows give a size; the values are once, few, many and, for expanded clones, a class.

>TRBJ2-3|.|many|TRBV11-2|14
TGTGCCAGCAGCTTCCTCAGCGGCACAGATACGCAGTATTTT
CASSFLSGTDTQYF
>TRBJ2-5|.|many|TRBV5-4|13
TGTGCCAGCAGCTGGTGGGGCCAAGAGACCCAGTACTTC
CASSWWGQETQYF
>TRBJ2-5|.|many|TRBV5-1|14
TGCGCCAGCAGCTTGGATCCGGGGTCAGAGACCCAGTACTTC
CASSLDPGSETQYF
>TRBJ1-5|.|many|TRBV20-1|15
TGCAGTGCTAGAGTGTTGGGGGGCAGAGATCAGCCCCAGCATTTT
CSARVLGGRDQPQHF
>TRBJ1-4|.|many|TRBV12-2|17
TGTGCAACTCGGGGGACAGGGGCCTCCCACGCTAATGAAAAACTGTTTTTT
CATRGTGASHANEKLFF
>TRBJ2-3|.|many|TRBV7-2|16
TGTGCCAGCAGAAAAACGCGAGGGGGGACCACAGATACGCAGTATTTT
CASRKTRGGTTDTQYF
>TRBJ2-1|.|many|TRBV20-1|11
TGCAGTGTTACTGGTGAGGGCCCCCGGTTCTTC
CSVTGEGPRFF
>TRBJ2-7|TRBD2|many|TRBV5-1|14
TGCGCCAGCAGCTTGGAACTAGCGTATTTCGAGCAGTACTTC
CASSLELAYFEQYF
>TRBJ2-5|TRBD1|many|TRBV5-1|18
TGCGCCAGCGTTACCCCACTTCCGATGACAGGGGTGTCGGAGACCCAGTACTTC
CASVTPLPMTGVSETQYF
>TRBJ1-4|TRBD1|many|TRBV10-3|16
TGTGCCATCAGGGGCTCCGAAGGACAGGGTAATGAAAAACTGTTTTTT
CAIRGSEGQGNEKLFF
>TRBJ1-1|.|.|TRBV6-2/TRBV6-3|14
TGTGCCAGCACCCTCGGCGGATGGGACACTGAAGCTTTCTTT
CASTLGGWDTEAFF
>TRBJ2-2|TRBD1|.|TRBV7-9|15
TGTGCCAGCAGCTTAAACCAGGGGGCGAGCGGGGAGCTGTTTTTT
CASSLNQGASGELFF
>TRBJ2-7|.|.|TRBV7-2|14
TGTGCCAGCAGCTCCGGCCCAGGGGCCTACGAGCAGTACTTC
CASSSGPGAYEQYF
>TRBJ2-3|.|many|TRBV21-1|16
TGTGCCAGCAGGAATAGCGGGGGCGATATCCCAGATACGCAGTATTTT
CASRNSGGDIPDTQYF
>TRBJ2-7|.|many|TRBV5-1|15
TGCGCCAGCAGAGACCGTGGGGGGAGCTCCTACGAGCAGTACTTC
CASRDRGGSSYEQYF
>TRBJ2-5|.|many|TRBV5-1|14
TGCGCCAGCAGCTTGGATGGCTTGCAAGAGACCCAGTACTTC
CASSLDGLQETQYF
>TRBJ1-5|TRBD1|many|TRBV19|15
TGTGCCAGTACCGCCGGGGGGGGACAGAGTCAGCCCCAGCATTTT
CASTAGGGQSQPQHF
>TRBJ2-3|.|many|TRBV5-6|13
TGTGCCAGCAGCTTGGGACCCACAGATACGCAGTATTTT
CASSLGPTDTQYF
>TRBJ2-7|TRBD1|many|TRBV5-1|13
TGCGCCAGCAGAACAGGGGGCTCCTACGAGCAGTACTTC
CASRTGGSYEQYF
>TRBJ2-3|.|many|TRBV5-1|17
TGCGCCAGCAGCCGAGCAGCGAGCGAGCCGAGGACAGATACGCAGTATTTT
CASSRAASEPRTDTQYF
>TRBJ2-7|TRBD2|many|TRBV5-1|15
TGCGCCAGCAGCTTGGGGACTAGCGCCTCCTACGAGCAGTACTTC
CASSLGTSASYEQYF
>TRBJ2-1|.|many|TRBV5-1|14
TGCGCCAGCAGCTTGGGCCAGGGTGGTAATGAGCAGTTCTTC
CASSLGQGGNEQFF
>TRBJ2-5|TRBD2|many|TRBV7-8|15
TGTGCCAGCAGCGGTCCTAGCGGGGCGAGAGAGACCCAGTACTTC
CASSGPSGARETQYF
>TRBJ1-5|TRBD1|many|TRBV5-1|16
TGCGCCAGCAGCTATGGGGACAGGGGGCTCGATCAGCCCCAGCATTTT
CASSYGDRGLDQPQHF
>TRBJ1-5|TRBD1|.|TRBV20-1|15
TGCAGTGCTGCAGAAAGGGACAGGGGCTACCAGCCCCAGCATTTT
CSAAERDRGYQPQHF
>TRBJ1-4|.|many|TRBV10-2|16
TGCGCCAGCAGTGAGCCCCCCACAGCAACTAATGAAAAACTGTTTTTT
CASSEPPTATNEKLFF
>TRBJ2-5|TRBD2|many|TRBV20-1|15
TGCAGTGCTAGAGATCCAACTAGCGTACAAGAGACCCAGTACTTC
CSARDPTSVQETQYF
>TRBJ1-5|TRBD1|many|TRBV7-9|14
TGTGCCAGCAGCCTCGGACAGGGGAATCAGCCCCAGCATTTT
CASSLGQGNQPQHF
>TRBJ1-6|.|.|TRBV11-2|14
TGTGCCAGCAGCTTAGGGGCCCTGGCGTCACCCCTCTACTTT
CASSLGALASPLYF
>TRBJ2-7|.|many|TRBV28|12
TGTGCCAGCAGTTTATCTCCCTACGAGCAGTACTTC
CASSLSPYEQYF
>TRBJ2-2|TRBD2|.|TRBV25-1|14
TGTGCCAGCAGCCCCGCGGGGGGACCCGGGGAGCTGTTTTTT
CASSPAGGPGELFF
>TRBJ2-1|TRBD1|many|TRBV11-2|14
TGTGCCAGCACGGCCGGGACAGGGGGCCGGGGGCAGTTCTTC
CASTAGTGGRGQFF
>TRBJ2-1|.|many|TRBV29-1|13
TGCAGCGTTGAAACCGGCGGATACAATGAGCAGTTCTTC
CSVETGGYNEQFF
>TRBJ2-1|.|many|TRBV30|15
TGTGCCTGGACCCCCGACGGGGCAGTCTATAATGAGCAGTTCTTC
CAWTPDGAVYNEQFF
>TRBJ1-1|.|many|TRBV7-3|15
TGTGCCAGCAGCTTAACTGGCGGTTTGAACACTGAAGCTTTCTTT
CASSLTGGLNTEAFF
>TRBJ2-5|.|.|TRBV11-3|13
TGTGCCAGCAGCTTAGAGGCCCGAGAGACCCAGTACTTC
CASSLEARETQYF
>TRBJ2-5|.|many|TRBV18|15
TGTGCCAGCTCACGGTCTTCAGGGAACTTGGAGACCCAGTACTTC
CASSRSSGNLETQYF
>TRBJ1-4|.|many|TRBV4-1|16
TGCGCCAGCAGCCAAGATTTGGGAACAACTAATGAAAAACTGTTTTTT
CASSQDLGTTNEKLFF
>TRBJ2-3|TRBD2|many|TRBV20-1|16
TGCAGTGTTTTAGCGGGGGTAACCCTACGCACAGATACGCAGTATTTT
CSVLAGVTLRTDTQYF
>TRBJ2-1|TRBD1|many|TRBV3-1|17
TGTGCCAGCAGCCAAAGATATGGACAGGGGGCTTTCAATGAGCAGTTCTTC
CASSQRYGQGAFNEQFF
>TRBJ2-2|TRBD2|.|TRBV4-1|18
TGCGCCAGCAGCCAAGGGGAACTAGCGGGGGGGCGAACCGGGGAGCTGTTTTTT
CASSQGELAGGRTGELFF
>TRBJ1-4|.|many|TRBV7-8|14
TGTGCCAGCAGCTCCGGATACGGAGATGAAAAACTGTTTTTT
CASSSGYGDEKLFF
>TRBJ1-2|.|many|TRBV6-6|12
TGTGCCAGCATTTCAGGGGAGGAAGGCTACACCTTC
CASISGEEGYTF